Listed below are T cell receptor beta chains from one sample, sequenced in a study of blood T cell repertoires in COVID-19. The repertoire was sequenced with immunoSEQ multiplex PCR; TCRdb's copy has only in-frame clones and lacks some. The sample carries 70,000 to 95,000 clones, about 86% recorded once. Sequenced material: peripheral blood. All receptors come from a woman aged 70-85 years with acute or convalescent COVID-19. The CDR3 runs from the conserved cysteine through the conserved F or W. D genes are given only for firm matches. Size is stated for part of the rows, as once, few or many counts, or as a class when the clone is expanded.

>TRBD2|NA|TRBV6-4|TRBJ2-3
CASSNSASSGGQADTQYF
TGTGCCAGCAGTAACTCAGCCTCGAGCGGGGGGCAGGCAGATACGCAGTATTTT
>TRBD2|NA|TRBV7-3|TRBJ2-5
CASSATSGQETQYF
TGTGCCAGCAGCGCGACTAGCGGACAAGAGACCCAGTACTTC
>TRBD2|few|TRBV7-8|TRBJ2-1
CASSLGGREQFF
TGTGCCAGCAGCTTAGGCGGGAGGGAACAGTTCTTC
>NA|NA|TRBV3-1/TRBV3-2|TRBJ1-2
CASSHNGAGRDGYTF
TGTGCCAGCAGCCACAACGGTGCAGGGCGAGATGGCTACACCTTC
>TRBD1|NA|TRBV9|TRBJ1-6
CASSVAGTGVYNSPLHF
TGTGCCAGCAGCGTAGCCGGGACAGGTGTCTATAATTCACCCCTCCACTTT
>NA|NA|TRBV29-1|TRBJ2-7
CSVETPGHRYEQYF
TGCAGCGTTGAAACACCGGGACACCGATACGAGCAGTACTTC
>NA|NA|TRBV7-3|TRBJ2-2
CASSSSLARDKNTGELFF
TGTGCCAGCAGCTCCTCTCTCGCCCGGGACAAAAACACCGGGGAGCTGTTTTTT
>NA|NA|TRBV27|TRBJ2-2
CASRKTASTGELFF
TGTGCCAGCAGGAAGACAGCGAGCACCGGGGAGCTGTTTTTT
>NA|NA|TRBV5-6|TRBJ1-5
CASSLAGNQPQHF
TGTGCCAGCAGCTTGGCCGGGAATCAGCCCCAGCATTTT
>TRBD2|NA|TRBV3-1/TRBV3-2|TRBJ2-3
CASSPGTSGLTDTQYF
TGTGCCAGTAGCCCGGGGACTAGCGGGCTCACAGATACGCAGTATTTT
>TRBD2|NA|TRBV5-4|TRBJ2-1
CASSSVMGGPVNEQFF
TGTGCCAGCAGCTCGGTAATGGGAGGGCCAGTCAATGAGCAGTTCTTC
>NA|NA|TRBV7-2|TRBJ1-5
CASRDSPGQPQHF
TGTGCCAGCAGGGACAGTCCGGGGCAGCCCCAGCATTTT
>TRBD1|NA|TRBV4-2|TRBJ2-3
CASKTGVTDTQYF
TGTGCCAGTAAGACAGGGGTCACAGATACGCAGTATTTT
>TRBD1|NA|TRBV23-1|TRBJ1-5
CASSHRTGSAVQPQHF
TGCGCCAGCAGTCATAGGACAGGGAGTGCAGTTCAGCCCCAGCATTTT
>TRBD2|NA|TRBV18|TRBJ2-5
CASFPGLAQETQYF
TGTGCCAGCTTTCCGGGACTAGCGCAAGAGACCCAGTACTTC
>TRBD1|NA|TRBV13|TRBJ2-5
CASSLGGTGYGTQYF
TGTGCCAGCAGCTTAGGGGGGACAGGGTACGGGACCCAGTACTTC
>TRBD2|NA|TRBV5-1|TRBJ2-7
CASSLDMGTSGRAYEQYF
TGCGCCAGCAGCTTGGACATGGGTACTAGCGGGAGGGCCTACGAGCAGTACTTC
>NA|NA|TRBV5-4|TRBJ2-7
CASSLGPFEQYF
TGTGCCAGCAGCTTGGGGCCATTCGAGCAGTACTTC
>NA|few|TRBV19|TRBJ2-5
CASTNTAGKFETQYF
TGTGCCAGTACAAATACGGCAGGGAAGTTCGAGACCCAGTACTTC
>NA|NA|TRBV7-9|TRBJ2-7
CASSQEQDEQYF
TGTGCCAGCAGCCAAGAGCAAGACGAGCAGTACTTC
>NA|NA|TRBV24-1|TRBJ2-3
CATSVTGLSTDTQYF
TGTGCCACCAGTGTTACAGGGCTCAGCACAGATACGCAGTATTTT
>NA|NA|TRBV9|TRBJ2-7
CASSATDYEQYF
TGTGCCAGCAGCGCGACAGACTACGAGCAGTACTTC
>TRBD1|NA|TRBV10-3|TRBJ2-1
CAINKGQGADNEQFF
TGTGCCATTAACAAGGGACAGGGGGCTGACAATGAGCAGTTCTTC
>NA|NA|TRBV18|TRBJ2-3
CASQGRYF
TGTGCCAGCCAGGGTCGTTATTTT
>NA|NA|TRBV9|TRBJ1-2
CASSVQGSSNYGYTF
TGTGCCAGCAGCGTTCAGGGGTCCTCCAACTATGGCTACACCTTC
>NA|few|TRBV27|TRBJ2-7
CASSPRGHEQYF
TGTGCCAGCAGTCCAAGAGGCCACGAGCAGTACTTC
>NA|NA|TRBV5-6|TRBJ1-3
CASSLGRRSSGNTIYF
TGTGCCAGCAGCTTGGGACGGAGGAGCTCTGGAAACACCATATATTTT
>NA|NA|TRBV2|TRBJ1-4
CASSPSGATNEKLFF
TGTGCCAGCAGTCCCTCGGGGGCAACTAATGAAAAACTGTTTTTT
>NA|NA|TRBV28|TRBJ1-1
CASRLAGVGNTEAFF
TGTGCCAGCAGGTTAGCGGGGGTTGGGAACACTGAAGCTTTCTTT
>TRBD1|NA|TRBV14|TRBJ1-4
CASSRQGAYEKLFF
TGTGCCAGCAGCCGACAGGGGGCCTATGAAAAACTGTTTTTT
>NA|NA|TRBV11-2|TRBJ1-6
CASSQGHNSPLHF
TGTGCCAGCAGCCAGGGTCATAATTCACCCCTCCACTTT
>NA|NA|TRBV7-8|TRBJ2-7
CASIPGGQFYYEQYF
TGTGCCAGCATCCCAGGCGGACAGTTTTACTACGAGCAGTACTTC
>TRBD1|once|TRBV5-1|TRBJ2-7
CASSLRTGFHEQYF
TGCGCCAGCAGCTTGCGGACAGGGTTCCACGAGCAGTACTTC
>TRBD1|NA|TRBV9|TRBJ2-3
CASSGHRGVDTQYF
TGTGCCAGCAGCGGACACAGGGGAGTAGATACGCAGTATTTT
>TRBD2|NA|TRBV6-1|TRBJ2-1
CASSEYGGSVFGGEQFF
TGTGCCAGCAGTGAATACGGCGGGAGCGTTTTTGGTGGTGAGCAGTTCTTC
>TRBD1|NA|TRBV5-1|TRBJ2-7
CASGQGADEQYF
TGCGCCAGCGGGCAGGGGGCGGACGAGCAGTACTTC
>TRBD2|few|TRBV5-4|TRBJ2-3
CASSLGLAGTTDTQYF
TGTGCCAGCAGCTTGGGGCTAGCGGGCACCACAGATACGCAGTATTTT
>TRBD1|few|TRBV4-1|TRBJ1-4
CASSLIHPGGGEDEKLFF
TGCGCCAGCAGCCTCATACATCCAGGGGGCGGAGAAGATGAAAAACTGTTTTTT
>TRBD2|NA|TRBV27|TRBJ2-1
CASSPGLAASYEQFF
TGTGCCAGCAGTCCGGGACTAGCGGCCTCCTATGAGCAGTTCTTC
>TRBD1|NA|TRBV5-1|TRBJ2-5
CASSFRTGRETQYF
TGCGCCAGCAGCTTCCGGACAGGGCGGGAGACCCAGTACTTC
>NA|NA|TRBV6-1|TRBJ1-1
CASSEGVTGYMNTEAFF
TGTGCCAGCAGTGAAGGCGTGACAGGCTACATGAACACTGAAGCTTTCTTT
>TRBD1|NA|TRBV6-2/TRBV6-3|TRBJ1-2
CASSSGQGPAYGYTF
TGTGCCAGCAGTTCCGGACAGGGCCCTGCCTATGGCTACACCTTC
>TRBD2|NA|TRBV7-7|TRBJ2-5
CASSPRTSGRQYQETQYF
TGTGCCAGCAGCCCGCGGACTAGCGGGAGGCAGTACCAAGAGACCCAGTACTTC
>TRBD2|NA|TRBV4-1|TRBJ2-2
CASSQVGAGSVELFF
TGCGCCAGCAGCCAAGTAGGAGCGGGGAGCGTTGAGCTGTTTTTT
>TRBD1|NA|TRBV9|TRBJ2-5
CASSPQGARETQYF
TGTGCCAGCAGCCCACAGGGGGCTCGGGAGACCCAGTACTTC
>TRBD1|NA|TRBV7-9|TRBJ1-2
CASTPSGGVSHGYTF
TGTGCCAGCACCCCGTCAGGGGGCGTTAGTCATGGCTACACCTTC
>NA|NA|TRBV18|TRBJ1-4
CASSAGTTNEKLFF
TGTGCCAGCTCAGCAGGGACAACTAATGAAAAACTGTTTTTT
>NA|NA|TRBV24-1|TRBJ2-1
CATSEATSLGNYNEQFF
TGTGCCACCAGTGAGGCTACTAGTTTGGGGAATTACAATGAGCAGTTCTTC
>NA|once|TRBV6-5|TRBJ1-2
CASSYSGSGYYGYTF
TGTGCCAGCAGTTATTCGGGGTCTGGCTACTATGGCTACACCTTC